The present T cell receptor beta chain was sequenced within a study (dated by TCRdb to between 2015 and 2016). For the study in its entirety: The study tested whether tumor-infiltrating Tregs in breast cancer are recruited from blood Tregs or converted in situ from other CD4+ T cell subsets. Findings and caveats that apply to the study as a whole: Validation in the larger cohort was restricted to a single TCR beta V-J rearrangement rather than whole repertoires. Tumor memory CD4+ T cell TCR gene usage clustered with blood and lymph node memory CD4+ cells and lymph node naive CD4+ cells. The TCR alpha and beta sequences of tumor-infiltrating Tregs showed the greatest overlap with tumor naive CD4+ T cells, followed by blood naive CD4+ T cells.

CD4+CD45RO+CD25- cells were isolated as memory CD4+ T cells. Tregs, naive and memory CD4+ T cells from tumor, blood and ipsilateral draining lymph nodes of about 5 breast cancer patients underwent full-length TCR alpha and beta sequencing. Tumor tissue and lymph nodes obtained from ipsilateral axillary dissection were perfused with PBS, minced and then digested with collagenase I and hyaluronidase. Mononuclear cells from lymph nodes or approximately 46 ml of peripheral blood were isolated by Ficoll density gradient centrifugation. FACS confirmed that the sorted cell populations were more than 90% pure. The V and J ends are trimmed by 0 bases and 4 bases, leaving 16 bases between them. CDR1 and CDR2, per the germline V gene, are KGHSH and LQKENI. The CDR3 measures 16 amino acids from cysteine to phenylalanine. CDR3 DNA is the only sequence kept; it has 48 bases, read in frame from the first base. Full-length TCR variable regions were amplified by 5' RACE PCR using constant-region reverse primers, and then by semi-nested PCR using Nested Universal Primer A. The ReliaPrep RNA Cell Miniprep System was used to extract total RNA, which was then reverse transcribed into 5'RACE-ready cDNA with the SMARTer RACE 5'/3' Kit. Multiplex adaptors were used to barcode full-length TCR alpha and beta libraries, and the barcoded libraries were sequenced on an Illumina MiSeq. From the authors' description of their analysis: For each of nine subset-tissue groups, sequencing data from the five patients were pooled, and the groups were compared by unsupervised clustering of TCR gene usage. The Morisita-Horn index was used to calculate repertoire similarity, with shared sequences weighted by how much each contributed to each repertoire. The public sequencing data were trimmed at Q25 with fastp and processed into clonotypes with MiXCR by TCRdb, which kept only in-frame beta chains. Entries are consolidated by CDR3 protein sequence, retaining the most common genes and DNA. These V and J calls derive from TCRdb rather than the authors' analysis. This sample gives just under 65,000 distinct CDR3 sequences in total; roughly 22% of them show up just once. The ten largest account for just under 3% of the sample.

There are many counts of this clonotype. The clone's antigen remains unknown. Nothing much larger sits one base from this clone, and base qualities are not available. The chain uses TRBV18 and TRBJ2-7, and the D gene may be TRBD1, 7 bases matching. Sequences were obtained from memory CD4+ T cells sorted from a lymph node. This sample's cell subset or site label indicates: memory CD4+ T cells, CD4+CD45RO+CD25-. The clonotype comes from a female donor with breast cancer. At the DNA level, the sequence is TGTGCCAGCTCACCACCGGGCGCGGGACAGACATACGAGCAGTACTTC. Translation gives CASSPPGAGQTYEQYF. Joined to the reference TRBV18 and TRBJ2-7 proteins, this CDR3 gives the full variable domain: NAGVMQNPRHLVRRRGQEARLRCSPMKGHSHVYWYRQLPEEGLKFMVYLQKENIIDESGMPKERFSAEFPKEGPSILRIQQVVRGDSAAYFCASSPPGAGQTYEQYFGPGTRLTVT.